Listed here are 9 T cell receptor beta chains from one sample, sequenced in a study of Ad26.COV2.S vaccination and SARS-CoV-2 variants. The protocol was immunoSEQ multiplex PCR, while the TCRdb copy is restricted to in-frame clones and leaves out a portion. In the table there are 400,000 to 500,000 clones, 88% of which are singletons. Treatment defined: around 19 received Ad26.COV2.S at low or high dose, single or two shots; five or six received placebo; per-sample allocation not given. Samples were taken on day 63 after the first vaccine or placebo injection. This material consisted of peripheral blood, taken in a trial of Ad26.COV2.S vaccine versus placebo. All receptors come from a person between 18 and 59 years old who received the Ad26.COV2.S COVID-19 vaccine or a placebo.

With respect to this clone: A junction end diverges from the germline sequence, so it may reflect a read error. This rearrangement joins TRBV7-7 to TRBJ2-3, with D perhaps TRBD2 (6 bases). The CDR3 covers 13 residues. Germline CDR1 reads SSHAT; CDR2 reads FNYEAQ (reference sequence). CDR3 sequence (DNA): TGTGCTAGCAGCCAAGAACGGGGGTCTTGGCAGTATTTT. It translates to CASSQERGSWQYF.

This chain uses TRBV7-3 with TRBJ1-5; D is unresolved. Trimming shortened V by 7 bases and J by 14 bases, and 6 bases separated the two germline ends. This CDR3 is built from 8 residues. Germline values: CDR1 SGHTA, CDR2 FQGTGA. CDR3 in amino acids: CASIIEHF. In nucleotides, the CDR3 is TGTGCCAGCATCATTGAGCATTTT. Drawing the rest from reference TRBV7-3 and TRBJ1-5, the complete variable domain is GAGVSQTPSNKVTEKGKYVELRCDPISGHTALYWYRQSLGQGPEFLIYFQGTGAADDSGLPNDRFFAVRPEGSVSTLKIQRTERGDSAVYLCASIIEHFGDGTRLSIL.

The chain employs TRBV5-1 and TRBJ1-4; TRBD1 is a possible D gene (6 bases). V lost 0 bases and J 3 bases, leaving 12 bases between the germline ends. Germline assignment: CDR1 SGHRS and CDR2 YFSETQ. The CDR3 loop spans 16 amino acids. The CDR3 sequence: CASSLGYRVANEKLFF. DNA of the CDR3: TGCGCCAGCAGCTTGGGATACAGGGTTGCTAATGAAAAACTGTTTTTT.

This chain links TRBV28 with TRBJ1-6; tentative D call: TRBD1 (6 bases). CDR1 MDHEN and CDR2 SYDVKM come from the germline V gene. The CDR3 totals 19 residues. V was cut by 3 bases and J by 0 bases, with 18 bases left in between. The CDR3 sequence is CASSLQGGYGSSYNSPLHF. CDR3 DNA: TGTGCCAGCAGTTTGCAAGGGGGGTACGGTAGCTCCTATAATTCACCCCTCCACTTT.

The V gene is TRBV6-2 or TRBV6-3, the J gene TRBJ1-4; TRBD1 matches 7 bases. The CDR3 spans 15 residues. V lost 4 bases, J lost 7 bases, and 9 bases stayed unmatched. The germline V gene encodes CDR1 MNHEY and CDR2 SVGEGT. CDR3 protein: CASSFRGTDLEKLFF. As DNA, the CDR3 is TGTGCCAGCAGTTTCCGAGGGACAGACCTTGAAAAACTGTTTTTT.

The V call is TRBV7-2, the J call TRBJ2-7; the match to TRBD2 covers 9 bases. In germline, CDR1 is SGHTA, CDR2 FQGNSA. The CDR3 length is 14 residues. Trimming removed 5 bases from V and 4 bases from J; junction bases left unmatched: 6. The CDR3 DNA reads as TGTGCCAGCAGCGAAAGCGGGGGGATTTACGAGCAGTACTTC. Translating it yields CASSESGGIYEQYF.

The chain uses TRBV6-6 and TRBJ1-1; 10 nucleotides match TRBD1. The germline V gene has CDR1 MNHNY and CDR2 SVGAGI (reference sequence). With V trimmed by 10 bases and J by 4 bases, 6 bases remained unmatched. The CDR3 extends over 13 amino acids. Here the CDR3 DNA reads TGTGCCATTCGACAGGGGGCCGGCACTGAAGCTTTCTTT. This translates into CAIRQGAGTEAFF.

The genes are TRBV6-2 or TRBV6-3 and TRBJ1-5; the D gene is possibly TRBD1 (5 bases). Germline loops: CDR1 MNHEY, CDR2 SVGEGT. The CDR3 is made up of 18 amino acids. V was cut by 0 bases and J by 0 bases, with 15 bases left in between. As DNA, the CDR3 is TGTGCCAGCAGTTACTCGTGGCGAGACAGCAATAGCAATCAGCCCCAGCATTTT. As protein: CASSYSWRDSNSNQPQHF.

The J gene is TRBJ1-1, the V gene TRBV13; D remains unclear. V lost 3 bases, J lost 1 base, and 12 bases lay in between. In germline, CDR1 is PRHDT, CDR2 FYEKMQ (reference sequence). This CDR3 spans 15 amino acids. Here the CDR3 reads CASSFKTEGNTEAFF. For the CDR3, the DNA is TGTGCCAGCAGCTTCAAGACGGAGGGGAACACTGAAGCTTTCTTT.